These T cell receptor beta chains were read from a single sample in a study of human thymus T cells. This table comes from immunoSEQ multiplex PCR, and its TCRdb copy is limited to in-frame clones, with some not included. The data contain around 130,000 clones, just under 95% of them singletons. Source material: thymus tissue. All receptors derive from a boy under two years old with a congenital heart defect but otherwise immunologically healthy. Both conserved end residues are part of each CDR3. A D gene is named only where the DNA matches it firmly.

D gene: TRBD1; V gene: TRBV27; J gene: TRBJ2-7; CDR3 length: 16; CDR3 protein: CASSAKTPTGKSEQYF
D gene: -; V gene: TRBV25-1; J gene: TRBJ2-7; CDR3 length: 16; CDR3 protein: CASRALGESSAYEQYF
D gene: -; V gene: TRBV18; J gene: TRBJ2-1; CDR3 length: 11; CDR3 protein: CASSPWNQQFF
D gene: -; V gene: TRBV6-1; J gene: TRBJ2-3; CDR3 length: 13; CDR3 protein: CASSEDSTDTQYF
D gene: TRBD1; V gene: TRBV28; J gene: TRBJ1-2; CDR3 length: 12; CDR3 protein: CAAGTANYGYTF
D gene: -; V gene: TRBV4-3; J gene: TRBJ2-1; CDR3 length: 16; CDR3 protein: CASSQDSGLGPNEQFF
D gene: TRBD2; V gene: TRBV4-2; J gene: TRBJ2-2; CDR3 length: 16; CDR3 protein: CASSQLGGARTGELFF
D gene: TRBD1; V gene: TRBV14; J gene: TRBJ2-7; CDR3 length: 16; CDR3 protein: CASSLRKGAGSYEQYF
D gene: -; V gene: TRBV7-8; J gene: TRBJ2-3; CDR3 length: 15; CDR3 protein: CASSLEPEDTDTQYF
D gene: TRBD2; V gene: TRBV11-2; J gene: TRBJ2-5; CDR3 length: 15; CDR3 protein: CASSHRTSGEETQYF
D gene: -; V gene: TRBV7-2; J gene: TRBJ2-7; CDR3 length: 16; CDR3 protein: CASSLGRVATGYEQYF
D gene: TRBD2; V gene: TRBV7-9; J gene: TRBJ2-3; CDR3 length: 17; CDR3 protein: CASSLAGSSGGGDTQYF
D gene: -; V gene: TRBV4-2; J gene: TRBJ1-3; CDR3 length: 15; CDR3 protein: CASSQDRATGNTIYF
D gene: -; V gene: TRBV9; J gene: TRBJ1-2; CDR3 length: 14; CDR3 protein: CASSVSRAGYGYTF
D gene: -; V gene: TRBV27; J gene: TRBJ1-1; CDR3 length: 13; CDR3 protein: CASSLAANTEAFF
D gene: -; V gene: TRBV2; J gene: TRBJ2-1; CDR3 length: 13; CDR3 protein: CASMGPAYNEQFF
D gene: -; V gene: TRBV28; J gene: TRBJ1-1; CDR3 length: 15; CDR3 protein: CASSLRGSMNTEAFF
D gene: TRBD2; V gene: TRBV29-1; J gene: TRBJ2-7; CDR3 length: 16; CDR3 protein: CSVETSGGPEAYEQYF
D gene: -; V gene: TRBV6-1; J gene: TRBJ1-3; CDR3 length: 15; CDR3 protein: CASLRWFSSGNTIYF
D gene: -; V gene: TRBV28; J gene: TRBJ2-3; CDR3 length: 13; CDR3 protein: CASSSGSGDTQYF
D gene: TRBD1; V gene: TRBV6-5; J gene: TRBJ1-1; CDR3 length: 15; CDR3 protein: CASSYRTGWGTEAFF
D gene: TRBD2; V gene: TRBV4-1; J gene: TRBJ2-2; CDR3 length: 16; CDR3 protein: CASSPASGVNAGELFF
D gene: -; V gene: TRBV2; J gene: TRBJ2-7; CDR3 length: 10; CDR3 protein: CATRRNEQYF
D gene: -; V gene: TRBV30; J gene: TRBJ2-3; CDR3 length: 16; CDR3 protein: CAWSQEDYLKRVTQYF
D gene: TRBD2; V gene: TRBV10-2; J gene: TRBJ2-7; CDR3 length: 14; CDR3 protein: CASRTSGGGYEQYF
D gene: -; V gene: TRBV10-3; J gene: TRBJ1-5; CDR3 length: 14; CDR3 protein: CAISLEGSNQPQHF
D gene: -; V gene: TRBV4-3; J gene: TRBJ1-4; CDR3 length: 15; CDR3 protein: CASSQDGTPNEKLFF
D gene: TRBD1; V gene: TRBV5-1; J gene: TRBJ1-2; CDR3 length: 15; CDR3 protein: CASSLGQGRSYGYTF
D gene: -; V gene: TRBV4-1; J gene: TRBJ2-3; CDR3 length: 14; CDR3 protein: CASSQTASGGTQYF
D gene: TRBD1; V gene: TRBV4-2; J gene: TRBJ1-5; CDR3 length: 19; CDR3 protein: CASSQGGTGRSTSNQPQHF
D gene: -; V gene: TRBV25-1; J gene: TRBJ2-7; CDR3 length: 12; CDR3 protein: CASKGGAYEQYF
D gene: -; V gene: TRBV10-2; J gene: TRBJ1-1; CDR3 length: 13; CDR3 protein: CASSEFGGIRAFF
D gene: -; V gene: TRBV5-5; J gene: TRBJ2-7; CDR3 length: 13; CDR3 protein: CASSLRQHYEQYF
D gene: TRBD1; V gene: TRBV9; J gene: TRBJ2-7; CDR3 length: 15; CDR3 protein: CASSPRGQGWYEQYF
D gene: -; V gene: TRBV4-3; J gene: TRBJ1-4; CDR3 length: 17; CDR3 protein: CASSHYPRGETNEKLFF
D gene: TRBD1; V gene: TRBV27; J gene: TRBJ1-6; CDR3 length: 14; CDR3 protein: CASTQGGGRSPLHF
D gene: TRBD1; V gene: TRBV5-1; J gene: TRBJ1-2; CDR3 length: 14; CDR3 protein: CASSADRDHYGYTF
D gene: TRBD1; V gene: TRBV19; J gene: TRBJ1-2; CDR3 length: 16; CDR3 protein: CASSRDRGVEGYGYTF
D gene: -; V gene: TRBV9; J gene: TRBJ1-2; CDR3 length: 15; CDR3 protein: CASSGHAEGYYGYTF
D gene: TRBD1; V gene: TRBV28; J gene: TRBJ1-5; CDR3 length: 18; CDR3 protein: CASSLPDRGRKGYQPQHF
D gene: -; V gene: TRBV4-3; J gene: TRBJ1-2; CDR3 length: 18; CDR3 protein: CASSRRSLDPSSNYGYTF
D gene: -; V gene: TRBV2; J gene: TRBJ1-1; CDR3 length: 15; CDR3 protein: CASSERKYPGTEAFF
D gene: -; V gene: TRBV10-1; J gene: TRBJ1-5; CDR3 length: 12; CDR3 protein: CASSDPMGPQHF
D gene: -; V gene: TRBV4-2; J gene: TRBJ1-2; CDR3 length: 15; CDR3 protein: CASSQEREANYGYTF
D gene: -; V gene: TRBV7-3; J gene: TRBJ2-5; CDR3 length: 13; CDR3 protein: CASSLGQGETQYF
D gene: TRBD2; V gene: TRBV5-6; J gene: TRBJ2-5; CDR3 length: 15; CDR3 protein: CASSLLAGGWETQYF
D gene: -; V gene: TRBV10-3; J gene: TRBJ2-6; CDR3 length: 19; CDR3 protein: CAISESKEGVLSGANVLTF
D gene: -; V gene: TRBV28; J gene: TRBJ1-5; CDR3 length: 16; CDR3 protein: CASSLIHRLSDQPQHF
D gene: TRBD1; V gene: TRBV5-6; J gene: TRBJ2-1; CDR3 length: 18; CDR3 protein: CASSFFDRGRRTYNEQFF